The 8 T cell receptor beta chains reported below all come from one sample, sequenced in a study of blood T cell repertoires in COVID-19. Repertoires were generated with immunoSEQ multiplex PCR, while TCRdb's copy carries only in-frame clones and drops some. The sample has 250,000 to 300,000 clones, around 89% seen once. The sequencing input was peripheral blood. The source is a woman between 50 and 59 years old with COVID-19, enrolled during active disease.

The CDR3 sequence: CASSGRVATQYF. The CDR3 DNA is TGTGCCAGCAGCGGCAGGGTAGCTACGCAGTATTTT. The rearrangement uses TRBV11-3 and TRBJ2-3; tentative D call: TRBD1 (5 bases). This CDR3 has 12 residues. The V and J ends lost 5 bases and 8 bases respectively, with 11 bases between them. CDR1 is SGHNT, CDR2 YENEEA, per germline.

The rearrangement uses TRBV5-4 and TRBJ2-1, with 13 bases lining up with TRBD2. CDR1 is SGHNT, CDR2 YYREEE, per germline (reference sequence). The CDR3 sequence is 19 residues long. V lost 4 bases to trimming and J lost 0 bases; unmatched junction nucleotides: 10. CDR3 DNA: TGTGCCAGCAGCCCCAAGGGGACTAGCGGGGCTAGCTCCTACAATGAGCAGTTCTTC. Its protein product is CASSPKGTSGASSYNEQFF.

The chain has TRBV3-1 (or the pseudogene TRBV3-2) and TRBJ2-3; the match to TRBD2 covers 7 bases. CDR1 and CDR2 (germline): LGHDT, YNNKEL (reference sequence). The J segment lost 4 bases and the V segment lost 4 bases, leaving 8 bases of the junction unmatched. This CDR3 is 15 amino acids long. The CDR3 loop reads CASSRAGGRADTQYF. CDR3 sequence (DNA): TGTGCCAGCAGCCGTGCCGGAGGGAGGGCAGATACGCAGTATTTT.

This clone occurred once. The chain has TRBV5-8 and TRBJ2-7; 7 bases line up with TRBD2. V lost 4 bases to trimming and J lost 6 bases; unmatched junction nucleotides: 13. This CDR3 is built from 15 residues. The germline gives CDR1 SGHTS, CDR2 YDEGEE. The CDR3 loop is CASSGRDWFVTEQYF. CDR3 sequence (DNA): TGTGCCAGCAGCGGGAGGGACTGGTTCGTTACCGAGCAGTACTTC.

This rearrangement joins TRBV24-1 to TRBJ2-2; TRBD2 matches at 13 bases. CDR1 KGHDR and CDR2 SFDVKD come from the germline V gene. The trim removed 3 bases at V and 5 bases at J, leaving 14 bases unmatched. This CDR3 has 20 residues. CDR3 DNA sequence: TGTGCCACCAGTGATCCGCAGGCACTAGCGGGAGGGCCTGGGACCGGGGAGCTGTTTTTT. Amino acid sequence: CATSDPQALAGGPGTGELFF.

This clone was seen once. The J gene is TRBJ1-2, the V gene TRBV7-6, with 7 bases identical to TRBD1. Trimming removed 4 bases from V and 5 bases from J; junction bases left unmatched: 10. Germline V gene data show CDR1 as SGHVS and CDR2 as FNYEAQ. There are 15 residues in the CDR3. CDR3: CASSSPGQVDYGYTF. CDR3 coding DNA: TGTGCCAGCAGCTCCCCAGGACAGGTCGATTATGGCTACACCTTC.

This chain links TRBV5-1 with TRBJ1-3, with a tentative D call TRBD1 (6 bases). The CDR3 has 16 residues. V was shortened by 4 bases and J by 2 bases, with 16 bases between the two germline ends. CDR1 is SGHRS and CDR2 is YFSETQ in the germline V gene. CDR3 coding DNA: TGCGCCAGCAGCCCGGACAGCCCTTGGGCTGGAAACACCATATATTTT. Protein sequence: CASSPDSPWAGNTIYF.

The rearrangement uses TRBV18 and TRBJ1-1, with a tentative D call TRBD1 (5 bases). From germline, CDR1 is KGHSH and CDR2 LQKENI. CDR3 length: 14 residues. V gave up 3 bases and J gave up 2 bases, with 10 bases separating them. For the CDR3, the DNA is TGTGCCAGCTCACCCAGGGCCGAAAACACTGAAGCTTTCTTT. It is translated as CASSPRAENTEAFF.